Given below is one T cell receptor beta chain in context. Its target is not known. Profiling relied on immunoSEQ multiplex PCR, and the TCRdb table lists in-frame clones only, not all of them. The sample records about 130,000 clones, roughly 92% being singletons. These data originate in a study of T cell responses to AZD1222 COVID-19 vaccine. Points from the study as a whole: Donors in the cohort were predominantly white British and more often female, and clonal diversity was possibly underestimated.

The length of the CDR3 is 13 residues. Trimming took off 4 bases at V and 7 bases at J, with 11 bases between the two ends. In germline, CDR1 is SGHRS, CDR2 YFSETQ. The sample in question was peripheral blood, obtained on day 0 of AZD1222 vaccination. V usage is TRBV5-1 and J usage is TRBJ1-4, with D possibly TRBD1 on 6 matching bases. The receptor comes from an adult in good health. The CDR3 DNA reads TGCGCCAGCAGCACCTGGGGGGCTGAAAAACTGTTTTTT. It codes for CASSTWGAEKLFF.